The T cell receptor beta chain described here comes from a study of shared clonotypes between healthy human individuals. General study findings and limits: Researchers sampled blood only, noting tissue repertoires likely differ. Limited genetic and exposure-history diversity came from having few donors.

The CDR3 totals 15 residues. V shed 6 bases and J shed 1 base, with 15 bases lying between them. Germline CDR1 is WNHNN and CDR2 is SYGVQD (reference sequence). Concerning this clone itself: No antigen is known for it.

Sequencing was performed on unsorted PBMC DNA using ten immunoSEQ deep assay plates. This table comes from immunoSEQ multiplex PCR, and its TCRdb copy is limited to in-frame clones, with some not included. Of more than 450,000 clones detected, approximately 79% appear once; the ten largest clones hold roughly 13%. HIV-negative, healthy adults without recent acute infections or vaccinations were the donors. The sample was PBMCs. This chain uses TRBV10-1 with TRBJ2-5; the D gene is possibly TRBD2 (7 bases). The TCR was taken from a woman in her thirties or forties in good health. Some clones in this sample may be carry-over from other donors' samples. The CDR3 sequence is CASSPGGGTQETQYF. The CDR3 nucleotides are TGCGCCAGCAGCCCCGGCGGGGGCACCCAAGAGACCCAGTACTTC.